Following are 12 T cell receptor beta chains from one sample sequenced in a study of blood T cell repertoires in COVID-19. This table comes from immunoSEQ multiplex PCR, and its TCRdb copy is limited to in-frame clones, with some not included. The sample records approximately 140,000 clones, around 84% being singletons. Sequencing was carried out using peripheral blood. The receptors stem from a man aged 25-45 years with COVID-19, enrolled during active disease.

The sample holds many counts of this clone. This chain uses TRBV9 with TRBJ2-3; 9 bases are a match to TRBD1. This CDR3 is built from 16 residues. The germline V gene has CDR1 SGDLS and CDR2 YYNGEE. J was trimmed by 4 bases and V by 4 bases; bases with no gene match: 10. In DNA, the CDR3 is TGTGCCAGCAGCCCGCGATGGGGACAGGGCGCAGATACGCAGTATTTT. It specifies CASSPRWGQGADTQYF. Drawing the rest from reference TRBV9 and TRBJ2-3, the complete variable domain is DSGVTQTPKHLITATGQRVTLRCSPRSGDLSVYWYQQSLDQGLQFLIQYYNGEERAKGNILERFSAQQFPDLHSELNLSSLELGDSALYFCASSPRWGQGADTQYFGPGTRLTVL.

CDR3 DNA sequence: TGTGCCAGCAGCAGAGAAGAGACCCAGTACTTC. Protein product: CASSREETQYF. This chain connects TRBV11-2 to TRBJ2-5; D is unclear. CDR3 size: 11 residues. V lost 5 bases and J lost 3, with 4 bases in between. Germline V gene data show CDR1 as SGHAT and CDR2 as FQNNGV. Together with reference TRBV11-2 and TRBJ2-5, the CDR3 gives the full variable domain: EAGVAQSPRYKIIEKRQSVAFWCNPISGHATLYWYQQILGQGPKLLIQFQNNGVVDDSQLPKDRFSAERLKGVDSTLKIQPAKLEDSAVYLCASSREETQYFGPGTRLLVL.

The chain carries TRBV9 and TRBJ2-3; 14 bases map to TRBD2. V was clipped by 2 bases and J by 4 bases; unmatched bases: 12. This CDR3 contains 19 residues. CDR1 and CDR2 from the germline V gene are SGDLS and YYNGEE. DNA of the CDR3: TGTGCCAGCAGCGTCGGGACTAGCGGGAGTGTGGCCCACGCAGATACGCAGTATTTT. This sequence encodes CASSVGTSGSVAHADTQYF. The complete variable domain, with remaining parts taken from reference TRBV9 and TRBJ2-3, reads DSGVTQTPKHLITATGQRVTLRCSPRSGDLSVYWYQQSLDQGLQFLIQYYNGEERAKGNILERFSAQQFPDLHSELNLSSLELGDSALYFCASSVGTSGSVAHADTQYFGPGTRLTVL.

The rearrangement uses TRBV18 and TRBJ2-7, with TRBD1 matching over 7 bases. The CDR3 runs 14 residues. Germline CDR1 reads KGHSH; CDR2 reads LQKENI. The V gene end was trimmed by 6 bases and the J gene end by 5 bases; junction bases not matched to a gene: 10. CDR3 sequence (DNA): TGTGCCAGCTCGCCGTGGGACAGTGGCCACGAGCAGTACTTC. It codes for CASSPWDSGHEQYF. The variable domain in full, completed from reference TRBV18 and TRBJ2-7, reads NAGVMQNPRHLVRRRGQEARLRCSPMKGHSHVYWYRQLPEEGLKFMVYLQKENIIDESGMPKERFSAEFPKEGPSILRIQQVVRGDSAAYFCASSPWDSGHEQYFGPGTRLTVT.

This clone was counted once. The chain employs TRBV10-3 and TRBJ1-1, with 11 bases fitting TRBD1. J gave up 2 bases and V 8 bases, and 7 bases lay outside the gene matches. Germline V CDR1 and CDR2: ENHRY, SYGVKD. The CDR3 is 15 amino acids. The CDR3 DNA reads as TGTGCCATCCGAGGGACAGGGGGACCAAACACTGAAGCTTTCTTT. Amino acid sequence: CAIRGTGGPNTEAFF.

This chain uses TRBV12-3 or TRBV12-4 with TRBJ2-7, with 8 nucleotides matching TRBD1. The CDR3 length is 12 residues. The V segment lost 8 bases and the J segment 2 bases; nucleotides outside the gene matches: 2. The CDR3 spells CASRQGTYEQYF. CDR3 sequence (DNA): TGTGCCAGCCGACAGGGGACCTACGAGCAGTACTTC.

This chain joins TRBV11-2 and TRBJ1-5; D may be TRBD1 (5 bases). The CDR3 loop spans 15 amino acids. Trimming removed 1 base at V and 0 bases at J, with 7 bases between. Germline V CDR1 and CDR2: SGHAT, FQNNGV. The CDR3 sequence: CASSLVTGSNQPQHF. DNA of the CDR3: TGTGCCAGCAGCTTAGTAACAGGTAGCAATCAGCCCCAGCATTTT.

This rearrangement joins TRBV27 to TRBJ2-5; possible D gene TRBD2, 6 bases. Trimming removed 3 bases at V and 7 bases at J, with 21 bases between. Germline CDR1 MNHEY, CDR2 SMNVEV (reference sequence). CDR3 length: 16 residues. CDR3 sequence: CASSLKYVGTRGTQYF. In DNA form, the CDR3 reads TGTGCCAGCAGTTTGAAATATGTAGGTACGCGGGGGACCCAGTACTTC.

The rearrangement links TRBV30 to TRBJ2-7; 7 bases align to TRBD1. The junction had 5 bases not matched to a gene; V was cut back by 7 bases and J by 2 bases. This CDR3 comprises 12 residues. In germline, CDR1 is GTSNPN, CDR2 SVGIG (reference sequence). The CDR3 loop is CALSQGAYEQYF. CDR3 coding DNA: TGTGCCTTGAGCCAGGGGGCCTACGAGCAGTACTTC.

J is TRBJ2-7 and V is TRBV21-1; the listed D gene, TRBD1, was not tested against the DNA. TRBV21-1 is a listed pseudogene. The CDR3 spans 19 residues. The CDR3 protein is CASSKGEGGAKRVAYEQYF. As DNA, the CDR3 is TGTGCCAGCAGCAAAGGCGAAGGGGGCGCGAAGCGGGTGGCCTACGAGCAGTACTTC.

CDR3 sequence (DNA): TGTGCCAGCAGTGAGCCGGGACTAGCCCTCTACGAGCAGTACTTC. Protein product: CASSEPGLALYEQYF. The chain combines TRBV6-2 or TRBV6-3 with TRBJ2-7; TRBD2 matches 9 bases. The V gene end was trimmed by 5 bases and the J gene end by 3 bases; junction bases not matched to a gene: 8. The CDR3 runs 15 residues. Germline V lookup: CDR1 MNHEY, CDR2 SVGEGT.

This chain links TRBV5-5 with TRBJ1-5; maybe TRBD1 (6 bases). The V and J ends lost 5 bases and 2 bases respectively, with 14 bases between them. CDR3 length equals 15 residues. The germline gives CDR1 SGHKS, CDR2 YYEKEE (reference sequence). The CDR3 protein is CASSFLGARNQPQHF. The DNA for the CDR3 is TGTGCCAGCAGTTTTTTGGGGGCTCGCAATCAGCCCCAGCATTTT.